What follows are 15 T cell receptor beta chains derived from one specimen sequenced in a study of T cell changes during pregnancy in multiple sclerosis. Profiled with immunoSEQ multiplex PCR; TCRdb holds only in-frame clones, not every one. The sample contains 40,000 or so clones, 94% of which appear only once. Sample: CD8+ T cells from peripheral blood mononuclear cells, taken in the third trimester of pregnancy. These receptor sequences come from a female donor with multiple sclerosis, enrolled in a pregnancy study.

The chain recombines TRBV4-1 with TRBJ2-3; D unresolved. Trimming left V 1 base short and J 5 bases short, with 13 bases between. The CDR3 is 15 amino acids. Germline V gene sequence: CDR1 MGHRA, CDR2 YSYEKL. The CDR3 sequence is CASSQVEIRVDTQYF. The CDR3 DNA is TGCGCCAGCAGCCAAGTCGAGATCCGTGTAGATACGCAGTATTTT.

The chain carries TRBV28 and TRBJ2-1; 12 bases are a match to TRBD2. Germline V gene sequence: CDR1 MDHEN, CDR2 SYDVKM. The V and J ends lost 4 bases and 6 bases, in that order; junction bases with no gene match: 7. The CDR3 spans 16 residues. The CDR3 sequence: CASSSGLAGGVNEQFF. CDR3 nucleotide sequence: TGTGCCAGCAGTTCCGGGCTAGCGGGAGGGGTCAATGAGCAGTTCTTC.

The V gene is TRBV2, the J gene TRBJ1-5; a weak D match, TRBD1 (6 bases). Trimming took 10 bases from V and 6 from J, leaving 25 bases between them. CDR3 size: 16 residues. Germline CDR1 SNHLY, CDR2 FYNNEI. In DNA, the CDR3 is TGTGCCAATCCGCTCGCCCGGGACAAGTGGGGTCAGCCCCAGCATTTT. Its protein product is CANPLARDKWGQPQHF.

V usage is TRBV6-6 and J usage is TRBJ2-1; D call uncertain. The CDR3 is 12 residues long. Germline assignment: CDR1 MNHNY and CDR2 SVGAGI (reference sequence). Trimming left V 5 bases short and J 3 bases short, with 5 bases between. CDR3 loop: CASSLGYNEQFF. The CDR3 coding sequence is TGTGCCAGCAGTCTAGGCTACAATGAGCAGTTCTTC.

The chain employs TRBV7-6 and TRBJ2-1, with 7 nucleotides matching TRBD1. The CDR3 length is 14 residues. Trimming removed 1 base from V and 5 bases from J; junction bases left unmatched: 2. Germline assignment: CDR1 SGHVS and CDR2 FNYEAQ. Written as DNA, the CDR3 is TGTGCCAGCAGCTTAGGACAGGGAAACAATGAGCAGTTCTTC. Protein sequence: CASSLGQGNNEQFF.

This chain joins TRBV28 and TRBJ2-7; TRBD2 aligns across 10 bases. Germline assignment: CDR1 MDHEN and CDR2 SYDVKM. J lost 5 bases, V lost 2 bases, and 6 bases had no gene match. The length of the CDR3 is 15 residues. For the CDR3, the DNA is TGTGCCAGCAGTTTAACGCTAGCGGGAGCCCACGAGCAGTACTTC. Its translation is CASSLTLAGAHEQYF. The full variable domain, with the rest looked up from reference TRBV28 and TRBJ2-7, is DVKVTQSSRYLVKRTGEKVFLECVQDMDHENMFWYRQDPGLGLRLIYFSYDVKMKEKGDIPEGYSVSREKKERFSLILESASTNQTSMYLCASSLTLAGAHEQYFGPGTRLTVT.

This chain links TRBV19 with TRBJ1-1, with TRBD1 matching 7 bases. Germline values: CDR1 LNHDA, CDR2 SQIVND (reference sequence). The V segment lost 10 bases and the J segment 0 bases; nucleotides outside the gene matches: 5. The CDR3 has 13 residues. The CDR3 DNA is TGTGCCACAAACAGGGGAATGAACACTGAAGCTTTCTTT. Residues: CATNRGMNTEAFF.

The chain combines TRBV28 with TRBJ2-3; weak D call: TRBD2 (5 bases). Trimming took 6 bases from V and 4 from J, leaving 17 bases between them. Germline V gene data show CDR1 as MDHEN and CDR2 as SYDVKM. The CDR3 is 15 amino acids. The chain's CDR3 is CASSSTDYIADTQYF. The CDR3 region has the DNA TGTGCCAGCAGCTCGACCGACTATATCGCAGATACGCAGTATTTT.

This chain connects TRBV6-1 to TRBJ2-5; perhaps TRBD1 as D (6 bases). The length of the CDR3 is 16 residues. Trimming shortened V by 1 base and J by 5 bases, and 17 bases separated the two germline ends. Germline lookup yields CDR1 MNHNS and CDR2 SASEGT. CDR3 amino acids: CASSEELTGFGETQYF. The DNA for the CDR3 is TGTGCCAGCAGTGAAGAACTCACAGGGTTCGGGGAGACCCAGTACTTC.

The CDR3: CASSEYRGNQPQHF. DNA of the CDR3: TGTGCCAGCAGCGAATACAGGGGCAATCAGCCCCAGCATTTT. The rearrangement uses TRBV7-8 and TRBJ1-5; D may be TRBD1 (6 bases). The germline V and J ends were trimmed by 5 bases and 2 bases, with 10 bases remaining between them. Germline assignment: CDR1 SGHVS and CDR2 FQNEAQ. CDR3 length equals 14 residues. Complete variable domain (other parts from reference TRBV7-8 and TRBJ1-5): GAGVSQSPRYKVAKRGQDVALRCDPISGHVSLFWYQQALGQGPEFLTYFQNEAQLDKSGLPSDRFFAERPEGSVSTLKIQRTQQEDSAVYLCASSEYRGNQPQHFGDGTRLSIL.

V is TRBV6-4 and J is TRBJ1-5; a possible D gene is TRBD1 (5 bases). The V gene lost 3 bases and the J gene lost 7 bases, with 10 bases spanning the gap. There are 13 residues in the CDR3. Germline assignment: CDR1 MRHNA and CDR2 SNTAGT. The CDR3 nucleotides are TGTGCCAGCAGTGAAGGGCAGGGACAGCCCCAGCATTTT. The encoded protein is CASSEGQGQPQHF.

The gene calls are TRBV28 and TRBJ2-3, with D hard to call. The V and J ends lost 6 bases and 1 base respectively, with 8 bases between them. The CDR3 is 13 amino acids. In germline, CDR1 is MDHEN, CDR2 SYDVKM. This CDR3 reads CASRMQGTDTQYF. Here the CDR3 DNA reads TGTGCCAGCAGAATGCAGGGCACAGATACGCAGTATTTT.

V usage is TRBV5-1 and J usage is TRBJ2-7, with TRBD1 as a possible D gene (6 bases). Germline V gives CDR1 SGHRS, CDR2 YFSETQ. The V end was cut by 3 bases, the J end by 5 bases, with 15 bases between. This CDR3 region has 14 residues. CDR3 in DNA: TGCGCCAGCAGCTCCAGGGGCATGGTCGACGAGCAGTACTTC. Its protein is CASSSRGMVDEQYF. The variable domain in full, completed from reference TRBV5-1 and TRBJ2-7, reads KAGVTQTPRYLIKTRGQQVTLSCSPISGHRSVSWYQQTPGQGLQFLFEYFSETQRNKGNFPGRFSGRQFSNSRSEMNVSTLELGDSALYLCASSSRGMVDEQYFGPGTRLTVT.

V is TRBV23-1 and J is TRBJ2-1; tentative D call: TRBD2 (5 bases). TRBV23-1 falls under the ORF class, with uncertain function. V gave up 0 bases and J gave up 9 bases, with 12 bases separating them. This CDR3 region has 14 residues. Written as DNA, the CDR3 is TGCGCCAGCAGTCAATCGAAGCGGAACGGTGAGCAGTTCTTC. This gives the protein CASSQSKRNGEQFF.

The CDR3 bases are TGTGCCATCAGTGAGGGACAGGGGTTAAATCAGCCCCAGCATTTT. Translated, it gives CAISEGQGLNQPQHF. This chain links TRBV10-3 with TRBJ1-5; 9 bases map to TRBD1. The CDR3 extends over 15 amino acids. V lost 2 bases to trimming and J lost 4 bases; unmatched junction nucleotides: 3. Germline CDR1 reads ENHRY; CDR2 reads SYGVKD.